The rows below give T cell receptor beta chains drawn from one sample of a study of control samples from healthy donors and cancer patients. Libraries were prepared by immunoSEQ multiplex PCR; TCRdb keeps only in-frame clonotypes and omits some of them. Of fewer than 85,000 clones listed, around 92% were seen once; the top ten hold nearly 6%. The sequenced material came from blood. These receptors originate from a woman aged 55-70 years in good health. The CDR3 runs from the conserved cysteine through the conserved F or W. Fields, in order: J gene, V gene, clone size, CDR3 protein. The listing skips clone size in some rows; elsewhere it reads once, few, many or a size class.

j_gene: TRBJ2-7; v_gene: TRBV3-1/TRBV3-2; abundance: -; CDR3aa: CASSPASRGLEQYF
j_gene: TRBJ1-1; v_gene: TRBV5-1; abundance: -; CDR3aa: CASSYFGGTEAFF
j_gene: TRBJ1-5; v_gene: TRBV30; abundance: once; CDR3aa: CAWSVGPSNQPQHF
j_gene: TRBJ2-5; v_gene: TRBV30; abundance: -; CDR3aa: CAWASGSQETQYF
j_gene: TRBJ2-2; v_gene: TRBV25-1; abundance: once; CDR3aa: CASSDVRTNTGELFF
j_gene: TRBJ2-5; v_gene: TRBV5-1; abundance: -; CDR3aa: CASSSTTLLAATQYF
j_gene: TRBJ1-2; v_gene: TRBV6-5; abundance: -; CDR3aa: CASSPQASGGYTF
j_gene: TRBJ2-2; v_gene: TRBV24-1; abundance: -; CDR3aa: CATSVMGTGELFF
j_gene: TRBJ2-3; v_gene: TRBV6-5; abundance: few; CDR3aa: CASSYSRQVRGDTQYF
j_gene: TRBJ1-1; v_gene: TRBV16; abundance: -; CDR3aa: CASSRYSSGNTEAFF
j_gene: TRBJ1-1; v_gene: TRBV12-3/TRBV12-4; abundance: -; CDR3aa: CASSPDLNTEAFF
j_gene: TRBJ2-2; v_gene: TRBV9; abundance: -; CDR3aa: CASSVGVAGAVGELFF
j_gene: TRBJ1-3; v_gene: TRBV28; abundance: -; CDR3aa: CASSPPRGGAEGNTIYF
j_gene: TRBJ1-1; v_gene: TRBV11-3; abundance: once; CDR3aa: CASSLDGRNTEAFF
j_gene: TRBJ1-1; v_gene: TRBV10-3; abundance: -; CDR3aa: CACSHRPRAEAFF
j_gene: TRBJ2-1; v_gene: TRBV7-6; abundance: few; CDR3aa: CASQPGTSGGFEQFF
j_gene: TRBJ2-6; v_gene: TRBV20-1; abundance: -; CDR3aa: CSASARPGANVLTF
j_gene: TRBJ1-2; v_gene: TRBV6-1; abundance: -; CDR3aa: CASSEILGQGAKTYGYTF
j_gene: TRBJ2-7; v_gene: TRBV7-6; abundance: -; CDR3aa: CASSFTYTSGRAGSYEQYF
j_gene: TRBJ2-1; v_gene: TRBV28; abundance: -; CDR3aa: CASNVQGKGGNEQFF
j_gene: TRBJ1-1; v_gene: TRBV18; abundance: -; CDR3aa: CASSPDSDRNTEAFF
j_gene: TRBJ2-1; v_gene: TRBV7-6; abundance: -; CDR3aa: CASSPRDRGEQFF
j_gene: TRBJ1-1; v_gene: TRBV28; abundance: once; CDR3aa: CASTPGPGNTEAFF